This TCR beta chain derives from a study of T-cell memory formation after mild COVID-19. Study-level information: The TCR clusters were mostly specific to one donor.

Only a few counts were recorded for this clonotype. Its antigen is not identified. Germline V lookup: CDR1 KGHSH, CDR2 LQKENI. CDR3 length: 13 residues. V lost 0 bases and J lost 4, with 7 bases in between. Constant-segment primers served in 5'RACE that generated TCR alpha and TCR beta cDNA libraries bearing sample barcodes and UMIs. TCRdb ran MiXCR on the 5' RACE reads and lists one entry per CDR3 protein. The sample shows about 180,000 distinct CDR3 sequences, 16% of them seen only once. Regarding the study as a whole: Clones that shrank (day 15 to 85) were balanced CD4/CD8, whereas later expanders leaned CD4+. CD8+ contracting clones occupied EMRA, while CD4+ ones occupied mainly CM and EM.

The clonotype comes from an adult woman who had mild COVID-19 (a few samples of this study predate the infection). Cell type and time point are not known. V usage is TRBV18 and J usage is TRBJ2-7; unclear D gene. Sequencing input: PBMCs or a T cell subset sorted from them (not recorded which). CDR3 nucleotide sequence: TGTGCCAGCTCACCACCGAATACTTACGAGCAGTACTTC. Its protein is CASSPPNTYEQYF.